This TCR beta chain came from a study of T-cell memory formation after mild COVID-19. From the 5' RACE reads, TCRdb called clonotypes with MiXCR, one entry per CDR3 protein. The sample contains 250,000 to 350,000 distinct CDR3 sequences, around 15% of which appear only once. V shed 1 base and J 7 bases; nucleotides not matched to a gene: 5. This CDR3 is 15 amino acids long. CDR1 MGHRA and CDR2 YSYEKL come from the germline V gene. The source material was PBMCs or a T cell subset sorted from them (not recorded which). This sequence originates from a man aged 18 to 29 who had mild COVID-19 (a few samples of this study predate the infection). Cell type and time point are not known. The chain employs TRBV4-1 and TRBJ2-2, with TRBD2 matching 8 bases. The CDR3 spells CASSQVSGDGGELFF. As DNA, the CDR3 is TGCGCCAGCAGCCAAGTTAGCGGGGATGGCGGGGAGCTGTTTTTT.